The clone carrying this T cell receptor (beta chain) came up once. What it binds is unknown. TCRdb's table, derived via immunoSEQ multiplex PCR, lists solely in-frame clones and lacks some. The sample has nearly 2 million clones, roughly 95% seen once. In the naive CD8 group, cells lacked CD45RO and were positively selected for CCR7, so terminally differentiated effector memory CD45RA+ cells were left out. This entry is derived from a study of shared clonotypes between healthy human individuals. Study results and limitations: Among the subsets, naive ones generally showed larger estimated richness than memory ones. Rarefaction analysis demonstrated incomplete sorted-subset sequencing notwithstanding large depth.

Germline CDR1 and CDR2: MNHNS and SASEGT. The CDR3 length is 14 residues. With 7 bases clipped from V and 2 bases from J, the junction kept 7 bases outside the gene matches. The TCR comes from a man aged 18 to 35 in good health. Material for sequencing was naive CD8+ T cells sorted from blood. The V gene is TRBV6-1, the J gene TRBJ2-7; 8 bases fit TRBD1. The CDR3 spells CASNQDRETYEQYF. The CDR3 nucleotides are TGTGCCAGCAATCAGGACAGGGAGACCTACGAGCAGTACTTC.